Following are 14 T cell receptor beta chains from one sample sequenced in a study of blood T cell repertoires in COVID-19. Here immunoSEQ multiplex PCR was the method, and the copy in TCRdb shows in-frame clones only, minus some. The data hold some 130,000 clones, with around four fifths observed a single time. Sequencing used PBMCs or T cells enriched from blood (not recorded which). These receptors originate from a man aged 35 to 55 with acute COVID-19.

This chain connects TRBV11-3 to TRBJ2-3; TRBD2 matches at 14 bases. Germline values: CDR1 SGHNT, CDR2 YENEEA. This CDR3 has 16 amino acids. Trimming cost V 3 bases and J 3 bases; bases outside gene matches: 2. The CDR3 DNA follows: TGTGCCAGCAGCTTGGGACTAGCGGGAGATACAGATACGCAGTATTTT. It yields the protein CASSLGLAGDTDTQYF.

This chain uses TRBV5-1 with TRBJ2-7, with TRBD1 matching 7 bases. The germline V gene encodes CDR1 SGHRS and CDR2 YFSETQ. Germline trimming cut 5 bases from V and 3 bases from J; bases unmatched to any gene: 11. CDR3 length equals 15 residues. The CDR3 region has the DNA TGCGCCAGCAGGCCTTACCGGGACAGTGTCTACGAGCAGTACTTC. Its translation is CASRPYRDSVYEQYF.

The chain recombines TRBV7-9 with TRBJ1-4; TRBD1 matches 9 bases. Germline V gene data show CDR1 as SEHNR and CDR2 as FQNEAQ (reference sequence). CDR3 size: 15 residues. V shed 5 bases, J shed 8 bases, and the junction held 9 bases outside the gene matches. The CDR3 DNA is TGTGCCAGCAGCCGGTCCGGGACAGGGAAGGAAAAACTGTTTTTT. This sequence encodes CASSRSGTGKEKLFF.

The chain combines TRBV27 with TRBJ2-7; TRBD1 matches 8 bases. Trimming removed 5 bases from V and 3 bases from J; junction bases left unmatched: 21. Germline CDR1 reads MNHEY; CDR2 reads SMNVEV (reference sequence). This CDR3 is built from 19 residues. CDR3 amino acids: CASSHRPDRGGGPGYEQYF. CDR3 DNA: TGTGCCAGCAGTCACCGACCAGACAGGGGCGGAGGGCCTGGCTACGAGCAGTACTTC.

This clone was seen a few times. This chain joins TRBV7-8 and TRBJ2-7; D unresolved. CDR3 length: 13 amino acids. V dropped 2 bases and J dropped 3 bases, with 8 bases sitting between them. Germline V gene sequence: CDR1 SGHVS, CDR2 FQNEAQ. The CDR3 sequence: CASSLNSGYEQYF. DNA for the CDR3: TGTGCCAGCAGCTTAAATTCGGGCTACGAGCAGTACTTC.

V usage is TRBV9 and J usage is TRBJ2-7; TRBD1 matches 7 bases. The CDR3 length is 16 residues. Germline CDR1 and CDR2: SGDLS and YYNGEE. V shed 0 bases, J shed 1 base, and the junction held 7 bases outside the gene matches. Written as DNA, the CDR3 is TGTGCCAGCAGCGTAGACGGGACAGAGCCTTCCTACGAGCAGTACTTC. This gives the protein CASSVDGTEPSYEQYF.

The chain joins TRBV9 to TRBJ1-3; unclear D gene. Germline-derived CDR1 and CDR2 are SGDLS and YYNGEE. The CDR3 is 15 residues long. V dropped 4 bases and J dropped 2 bases, with 13 bases sitting between them. CDR3 coding DNA: TGTGCCAGCAGCCCTCTGCGGCGGACTGGAAACACCATATATTTT. Amino acids: CASSPLRRTGNTIYF. Complete variable domain (other parts from reference TRBV9 and TRBJ1-3): DSGVTQTPKHLITATGQRVTLRCSPRSGDLSVYWYQQSLDQGLQFLIQYYNGEERAKGNILERFSAQQFPDLHSELNLSSLELGDSALYFCASSPLRRTGNTIYFGEGSWLTVV.

V usage is TRBV28 and J usage is TRBJ2-3; TRBD2 matches at 8 bases. Germline loops: CDR1 MDHEN, CDR2 SYDVKM. Trimming at V came to 2 bases and at J to 0 bases, leaving 1 base not matched to a gene. This CDR3 is 15 amino acids long. This chain's CDR3 is CASSLLAGSTDTQYF. In DNA form, the CDR3 reads TGTGCCAGCAGTTTACTAGCGGGCAGCACAGATACGCAGTATTTT.

In this sample, this clone turned up once. The chain carries TRBV30 and TRBJ1-2, with 9 bases identical to TRBD1. The trim removed 3 bases at V and 8 bases at J, leaving 13 bases unmatched. This CDR3 spans 15 amino acids. Germline lookup yields CDR1 GTSNPN and CDR2 SVGIG (reference sequence). The CDR3 nucleotides read TGTGCCTGGAGCCAGGGGGACAGGGATGCAGGGGGCTACACCTTC. It specifies CAWSQGDRDAGGYTF.

The V gene is TRBV28, the J gene TRBJ2-1, with TRBD1 identical over 11 bases. V was clipped by 11 bases and J by 8 bases; unmatched bases: 11. From germline, CDR1 is MDHEN and CDR2 SYDVKM. This CDR3 region has 14 residues. The DNA for the CDR3 is TGTGCCCTTGGGGGGGACAGGGGGTTACATGAGCAGTTCTTC. This encodes CALGGDRGLHEQFF.

This chain joins TRBV19 and TRBJ1-2; D might be TRBD1 (6 bases). CDR1 LNHDA and CDR2 SQIVND come from the germline V gene (reference sequence). The CDR3 covers 13 residues. The V end lost 0 bases, the J end lost 12 bases, and 14 bases lay between the germline ends. The CDR3 region is CASSIDRRGSDTF. The CDR3, as DNA: TGTGCCAGTAGTATAGATCGCAGGGGAAGCGACACCTTC.

The J gene is TRBJ1-2, the V gene TRBV29-1; 7 nucleotides line up with TRBD1. The CDR3 loop spans 14 amino acids. The trim removed 6 bases at V and 3 bases at J, leaving 10 bases unmatched. Per the germline V gene, CDR1 is SQVTM and CDR2 is ANQGSEA. Here the CDR3 DNA reads TGCAGCGTGGAATCGACAGGGTTTGACTATGGCTACACCTTC. Translated: CSVESTGFDYGYTF.

The rearrangement joins TRBV5-1 to TRBJ1-1, with TRBD1 matching 7 bases. V trimming: 1 base; J trimming: 3 bases; junction bases outside the gene matches: 0. Germline V gene lookup returns CDR1 SGHRS and CDR2 YFSETQ. The CDR3 has 13 residues. This CDR3 reads CASSLQGDTEAFF. CDR3 sequence (DNA): TGCGCCAGCAGCTTGCAGGGGGACACTGAAGCTTTCTTT.

V and J are TRBV18 and TRBJ1-3; 11 bases fit TRBD1. The CDR3 extends over 17 amino acids. Germline CDR1 reads KGHSH; CDR2 reads LQKENI. V dropped 6 bases and J dropped 1; count of bases not matched to a gene: 8. The CDR3 here is CASSPGTGGKSGNTIYF. The CDR3, as DNA: TGTGCCAGCTCCCCCGGGACAGGGGGTAAATCTGGAAACACCATATATTTT.